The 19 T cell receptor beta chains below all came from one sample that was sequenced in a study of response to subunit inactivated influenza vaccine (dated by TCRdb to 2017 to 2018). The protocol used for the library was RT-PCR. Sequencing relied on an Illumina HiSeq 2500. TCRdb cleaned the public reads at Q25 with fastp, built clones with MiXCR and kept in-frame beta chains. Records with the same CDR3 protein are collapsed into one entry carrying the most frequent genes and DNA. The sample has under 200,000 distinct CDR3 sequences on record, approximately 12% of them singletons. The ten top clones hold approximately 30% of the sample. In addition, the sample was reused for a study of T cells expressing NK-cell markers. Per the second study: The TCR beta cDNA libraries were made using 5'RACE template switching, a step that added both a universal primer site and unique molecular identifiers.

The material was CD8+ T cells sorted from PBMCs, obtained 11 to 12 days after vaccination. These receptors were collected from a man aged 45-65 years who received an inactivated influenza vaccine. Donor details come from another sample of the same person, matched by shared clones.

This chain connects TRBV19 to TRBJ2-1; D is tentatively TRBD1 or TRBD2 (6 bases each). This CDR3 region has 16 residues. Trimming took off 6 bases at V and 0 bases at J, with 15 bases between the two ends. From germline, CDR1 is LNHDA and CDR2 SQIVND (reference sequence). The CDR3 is CASREGVFSSYNEQFF. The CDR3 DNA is TGTGCCAGTAGGGAGGGGGTCTTCAGCTCCTACAATGAGCAGTTCTTC.

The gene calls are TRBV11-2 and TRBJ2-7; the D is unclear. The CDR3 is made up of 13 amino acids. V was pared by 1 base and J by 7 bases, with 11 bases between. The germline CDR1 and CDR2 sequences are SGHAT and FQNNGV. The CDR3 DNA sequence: TGTGCCAGCAGCTTAGGGTATGGAGTTGAGCAGTACTTC. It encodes CASSLGYGVEQYF.

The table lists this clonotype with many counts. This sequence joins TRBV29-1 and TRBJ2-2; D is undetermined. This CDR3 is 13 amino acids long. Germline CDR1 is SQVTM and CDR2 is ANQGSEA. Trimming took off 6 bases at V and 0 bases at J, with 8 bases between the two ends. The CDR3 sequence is CSVPGTNTGELFF. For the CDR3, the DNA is TGCAGCGTCCCCGGAACGAACACCGGGGAGCTGTTTTTT.

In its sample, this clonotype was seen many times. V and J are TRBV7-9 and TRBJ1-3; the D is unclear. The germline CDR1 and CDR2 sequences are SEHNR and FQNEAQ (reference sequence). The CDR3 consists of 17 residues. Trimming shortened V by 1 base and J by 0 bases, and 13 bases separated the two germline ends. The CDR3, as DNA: TGTGCCAGCAGCTTAGATTCGCTCGCCCGCTCTGGAAACACCATATATTTT. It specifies CASSLDSLARSGNTIYF.

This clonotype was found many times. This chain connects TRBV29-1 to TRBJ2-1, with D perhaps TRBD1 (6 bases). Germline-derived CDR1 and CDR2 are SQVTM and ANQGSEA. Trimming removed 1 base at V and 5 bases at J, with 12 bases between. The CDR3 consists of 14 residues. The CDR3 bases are TGCAGCGTTGAAGCCAGGGGACGCGACAATGAGCAGTTCTTC. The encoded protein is CSVEARGRDNEQFF.

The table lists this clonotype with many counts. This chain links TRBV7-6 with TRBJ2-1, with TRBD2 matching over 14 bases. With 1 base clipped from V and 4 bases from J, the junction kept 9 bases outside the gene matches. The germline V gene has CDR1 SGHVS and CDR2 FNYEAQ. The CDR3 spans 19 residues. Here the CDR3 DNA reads TGTGCCAGCAGCTTAGGGGGACTAGCGGGAGCAGGGATTTACAATGAGCAGTTCTTC. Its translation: CASSLGGLAGAGIYNEQFF.

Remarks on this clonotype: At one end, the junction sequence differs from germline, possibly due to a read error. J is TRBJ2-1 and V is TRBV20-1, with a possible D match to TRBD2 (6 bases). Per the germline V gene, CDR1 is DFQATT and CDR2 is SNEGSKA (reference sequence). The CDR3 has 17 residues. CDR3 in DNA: TGCTGTGCTAGAGACCCGCGTTCGGGGGAGGCCTACAATGAGCAGTTCTTC. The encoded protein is CCARDPRSGEAYNEQFF.

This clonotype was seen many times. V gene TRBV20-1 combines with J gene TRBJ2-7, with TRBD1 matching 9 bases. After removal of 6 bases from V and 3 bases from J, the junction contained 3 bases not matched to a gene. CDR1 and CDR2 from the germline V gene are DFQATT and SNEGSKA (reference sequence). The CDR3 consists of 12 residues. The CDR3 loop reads CSARQGGYEQYF. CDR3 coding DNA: TGCAGTGCCAGACAGGGGGGCTACGAGCAGTACTTC.

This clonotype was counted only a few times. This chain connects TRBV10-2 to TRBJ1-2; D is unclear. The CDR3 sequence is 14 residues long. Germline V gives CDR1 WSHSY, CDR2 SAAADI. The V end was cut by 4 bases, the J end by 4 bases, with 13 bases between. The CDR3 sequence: CASSASGNPYGYTF. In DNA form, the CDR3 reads TGCGCCAGCAGTGCTTCAGGCAACCCCTATGGCTACACCTTC.

CDR3 region: CASRGWQPSLYNSPLHF. CDR3 bases: TGTGCCAGCAGAGGGTGGCAACCAAGCCTTTATAATTCACCCCTCCACTTT. The chain couples TRBV7-9 to TRBJ1-6, with D unresolved. CDR3 length: 17 amino acids. In germline, CDR1 is SEHNR, CDR2 FQNEAQ (reference sequence). V was cut by 6 bases and J by 4 bases, with 19 bases left in between.

Here the CDR3 DNA reads TGCAGTGCTAGAGTACGGGGGACTAGCGGGAGTAACAATGAGCAGTTCTTC. This codes for CSARVRGTSGSNNEQFF. The rearrangement joins TRBV20-1 to TRBJ2-1; 14 bases agree with TRBD2. The J segment lost 5 bases and the V segment lost 1 base, leaving 7 bases of the junction unmatched. The CDR3 spans 17 residues. Germline-derived CDR1 and CDR2 are DFQATT and SNEGSKA (reference sequence).

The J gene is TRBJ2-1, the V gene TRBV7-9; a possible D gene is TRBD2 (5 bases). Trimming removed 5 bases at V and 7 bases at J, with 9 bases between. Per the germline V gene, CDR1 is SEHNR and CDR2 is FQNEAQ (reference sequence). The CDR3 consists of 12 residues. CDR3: CASSPRVNEQFF. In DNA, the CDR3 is TGTGCCAGCAGCCCGCGGGTGAATGAGCAGTTCTTC.

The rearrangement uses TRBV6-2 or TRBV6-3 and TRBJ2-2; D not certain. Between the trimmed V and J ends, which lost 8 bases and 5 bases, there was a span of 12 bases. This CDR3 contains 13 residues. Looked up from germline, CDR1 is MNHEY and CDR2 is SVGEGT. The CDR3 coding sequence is TGTGCCAGCGGCTTTGCTACAACCGGGGAGCTGTTTTTT. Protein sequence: CASGFATTGELFF.

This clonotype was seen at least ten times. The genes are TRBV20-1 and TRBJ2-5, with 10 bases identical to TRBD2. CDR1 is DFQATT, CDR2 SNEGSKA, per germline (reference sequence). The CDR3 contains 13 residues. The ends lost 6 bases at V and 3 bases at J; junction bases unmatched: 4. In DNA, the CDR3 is TGCAGTGCGGGGACTAGCGAGGAAGAGACCCAGTACTTC. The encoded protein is CSAGTSEEETQYF.

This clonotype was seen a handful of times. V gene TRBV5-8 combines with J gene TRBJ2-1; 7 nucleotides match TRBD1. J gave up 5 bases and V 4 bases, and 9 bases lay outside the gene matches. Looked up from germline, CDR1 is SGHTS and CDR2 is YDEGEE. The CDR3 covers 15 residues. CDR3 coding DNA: TGTGCCAGCAGCCGGGGACAGAGAATCAACAATGAGCAGTTCTTC. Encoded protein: CASSRGQRINNEQFF.

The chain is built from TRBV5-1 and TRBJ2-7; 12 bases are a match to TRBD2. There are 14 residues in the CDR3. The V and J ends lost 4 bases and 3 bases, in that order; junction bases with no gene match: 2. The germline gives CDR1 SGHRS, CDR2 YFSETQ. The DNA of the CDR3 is TGCGCCAGCAGCATGACTAGCGGGGGCTACGAGCAGTACTTC. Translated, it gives CASSMTSGGYEQYF.

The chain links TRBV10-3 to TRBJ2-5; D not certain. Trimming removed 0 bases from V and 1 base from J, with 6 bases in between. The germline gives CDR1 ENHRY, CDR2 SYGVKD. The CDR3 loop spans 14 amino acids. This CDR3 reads CAISESPTQETQYF. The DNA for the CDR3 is TGTGCCATCAGTGAGTCTCCGACCCAAGAGACCCAGTACTTC.

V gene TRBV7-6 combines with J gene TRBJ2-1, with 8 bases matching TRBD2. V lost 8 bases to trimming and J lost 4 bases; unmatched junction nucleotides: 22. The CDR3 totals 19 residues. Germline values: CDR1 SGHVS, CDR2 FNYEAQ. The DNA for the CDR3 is TGTGCCAGCTCCGGGGGGGGGTGGCCGACAACGGGGTATTACAATGAGCAGTTCTTC. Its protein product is CASSGGGWPTTGYYNEQFF.

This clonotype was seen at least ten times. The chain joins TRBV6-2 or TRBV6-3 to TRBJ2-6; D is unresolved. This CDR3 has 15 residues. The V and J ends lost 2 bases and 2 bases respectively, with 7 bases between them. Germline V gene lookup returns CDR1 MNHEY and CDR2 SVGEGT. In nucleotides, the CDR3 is TGTGCCAGCAGTTACCCCGTGACTGGGGCCAACGTCCTGACTTTC. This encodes CASSYPVTGANVLTF.